The 18 T cell receptor beta chains below come from one sample, sequenced in a study of blood T cells in healthy people across ages. Together with a sample-barcoded 5' primer, a J-beta primer mix was included in a second PCR lasting about 7 to 12 cycles. TCRdb reanalysed the 5' RACE reads using MiXCR and keeps one entry per CDR3 protein. Among 1.5 million to 1.9 million distinct CDR3 sequences listed, around 40% were seen once. The sequenced sample was blood. Every receptor here comes from a woman in her late teens or twenties in good health.

The chain couples TRBV20-1 to TRBJ2-1; D is unresolved. Germline-derived CDR1 and CDR2 are DFQATT and SNEGSKA (reference sequence). Trimming cost V 6 bases and J 4 bases, with 10 bases left between them. The CDR3 runs 12 residues. The CDR3 loop is CSAIVVYNEQFF. In DNA form, the CDR3 reads TGCAGTGCCATAGTGGTGTACAATGAGCAGTTCTTC.

There are a few counts of this clonotype. This chain links TRBV20-1 with TRBJ2-3, with D maybe TRBD2 (7 bases). Trimming removed 0 bases at V and 0 bases at J, with 16 bases between. Germline CDR1 DFQATT, CDR2 SNEGSKA (reference sequence). The CDR3 has 17 amino acids. The CDR3 loop is CSARDGGRAGSTDTQYF. As DNA, the CDR3 is TGCAGTGCTAGAGACGGGGGGCGAGCGGGGAGCACAGATACGCAGTATTTT.

The chain is built from TRBV20-1 and TRBJ1-5, with 7 nucleotides matching TRBD1. Germline CDR1 DFQATT, CDR2 SNEGSKA (reference sequence). V dropped 4 bases and J dropped 0; count of bases not matched to a gene: 6. This CDR3 has 15 amino acids. The CDR3 is CSATLDRVSNQPQHF. CDR3 coding DNA: TGCAGTGCTACCCTCGACAGGGTTAGCAATCAGCCCCAGCATTTT.

The V and J genes are TRBV12-3 or TRBV12-4 and TRBJ1-1; D unresolved. V lost 3 bases and J 4 bases, leaving 9 bases between the germline ends. This CDR3 has 13 residues. The CDR3 DNA is TGTGCCAGCAGTTTTTCTGACGGCACTGAAGCTTTCTTT. Translated: CASSFSDGTEAFF.

This rearrangement joins TRBV6-1 to TRBJ2-1; 10 bases map to TRBD1. From germline, CDR1 is MNHNS and CDR2 SASEGT. V dropped 4 bases and J dropped 6; count of bases not matched to a gene: 6. The CDR3 spans 15 residues. The CDR3: CASSGTGGGPNEQFF. CDR3 nucleotides: TGTGCCAGCAGTGGGACAGGGGGGGGTCCCAATGAGCAGTTCTTC.

This clonotype has a handful of counts. The V call is TRBV5-1, the J call TRBJ1-1; D uncertain. Germline CDR1 SGHRS, CDR2 YFSETQ. CDR3 size: 14 residues. V was cut by 4 bases and J by 3 bases, with 13 bases left in between. The CDR3 is CASSPTVGDTEAFF. In DNA, the CDR3 is TGCGCCAGCAGCCCCACCGTCGGGGACACTGAAGCTTTCTTT.

The chain employs TRBV2 and TRBJ1-2; D unclear. Germline assignment: CDR1 SNHLY and CDR2 FYNNEI. Trimming removed 0 bases from V and 5 bases from J, with 10 bases in between. This CDR3 has 14 amino acids. CDR3 in amino acids: CASSEAPRLYGYTF. The CDR3 DNA reads as TGTGCCAGCAGTGAAGCGCCACGACTTTATGGCTACACCTTC.

About this clonotype: A junction boundary mismatches the germline segment, possibly from a read error. The chain combines TRBV5-1 with TRBJ1-1; TRBD1 aligns across 7 bases. Germline V CDR1 and CDR2: SGHRS, YFSETQ. The CDR3 is 16 amino acids. The CDR3 DNA sequence: TGCGCCAGCAGATTGGGACAGAGAAGAGGGAACACTGAAGCTTTCTTT. Its translation: CASRLGQRRGNTEAFF.

This clonotype occurred a few times. The chain employs TRBV7-2 and TRBJ1-4; D is perhaps TRBD1 (6 bases). Germline V CDR1 and CDR2: SGHTA, FQGNSA. Deletions cut 7 bases from V and 7 bases from J, with 16 bases between. The length of the CDR3 is 14 residues. CDR3 sequence: CASNGGSGVEKLFF. The CDR3, as DNA: TGTGCCAGCAACGGGGGGTCAGGGGTTGAAAAACTGTTTTTT.

The chain uses TRBV4-2 and TRBJ2-5; possible D gene TRBD1, 6 bases. The J call may be incorrect, as the DNA end agrees better with TRBJ2-7. From germline, CDR1 is LGHNA and CDR2 YNFKEQ. CDR3 length: 16 amino acids. CDR3 in amino acids: CASSQTMGHTSYEQYF. The CDR3 DNA reads TGTGCCAGCAGCCAAACCATGGGACATACCTCCTACGAGCAGTACTTC.

CDR3 DNA: TGTGCCAGCAGGCGGGAGCACAATGAGCAGTACTTC. It translates to CASRREHNEQYF. V and J are TRBV27 and TRBJ2-7; 7 bases map to TRBD2. V shed 6 bases and J 7 bases; nucleotides not matched to a gene: 6. The CDR3 is made up of 12 amino acids. CDR1 and CDR2 (germline): MNHEY, SMNVEV (reference sequence).

This clonotype was picked up many times. The chain couples TRBV7-9 to TRBJ2-1; 10 bases fit TRBD2. Germline V lookup: CDR1 SEHNR, CDR2 FQNEAQ (reference sequence). V was pared by 3 bases and J by 4 bases, with 6 bases of the junction left unmatched. CDR3 size: 16 residues. CDR3: CASSLPSGREYNEQFF. The DNA of the CDR3 is TGTGCCAGCAGCTTGCCTAGCGGGAGAGAATACAATGAGCAGTTCTTC.

In its sample, this clonotype was seen a few times. This chain joins TRBV6-2 or TRBV6-3 and TRBJ2-7, with D possibly matching TRBD2 (5 bases). The CDR3 consists of 15 residues. V was pared by 6 bases and J by 3 bases, with 18 bases between. Germline V gives CDR1 MNHEY, CDR2 SVGEGT. The CDR3 sequence: CASREDGYTYYEQYF. The CDR3 DNA reads TGTGCCAGCAGGGAGGACGGCTATACCTACTACGAGCAGTACTTC.

This chain connects TRBV2 to TRBJ1-5; possible D gene TRBD1, 6 bases. CDR1 and CDR2 (germline): SNHLY, FYNNEI. V dropped 5 bases and J dropped 0 bases, with 20 bases sitting between them. There are 18 residues in the CDR3. This chain's CDR3 is CASSLKYTRGYSNQPQHF. Here the CDR3 DNA reads TGTGCCAGCAGTCTCAAATATACCAGGGGTTATAGCAATCAGCCCCAGCATTTT.

This chain connects TRBV20-1 to TRBJ1-5; no clear D gene. The V end was cut by 7 bases, the J end by 0 bases, with 10 bases between. The CDR3 consists of 13 residues. The germline CDR1 and CDR2 sequences are DFQATT and SNEGSKA (reference sequence). The CDR3 DNA follows: TGCAGTGTAGCTTACACTAGCAATCAGCCCCAGCATTTT. Translating it yields CSVAYTSNQPQHF.

The chain combines TRBV20-1 with TRBJ1-2, with D unresolved. CDR3 length equals 14 residues. Trimming took off 2 bases at V and 4 bases at J, with 14 bases between the two ends. In germline, CDR1 is DFQATT, CDR2 SNEGSKA (reference sequence). CDR3: CSARIRLGGYGYTF. DNA of the CDR3: TGCAGTGCTAGAATTCGGCTCGGAGGCTATGGCTACACCTTC.

This clonotype is a singleton in its sample. The chain combines TRBV6-2 or TRBV6-3 with TRBJ2-4, with unresolved D. The germline V gene has CDR1 MNHEY and CDR2 SVGEGT. The CDR3 consists of 13 residues. Trimming cost V 0 bases and J 8 bases, with 8 bases left between them. The CDR3 region has the DNA TGTGCCAGCAGTTACTCGTTTCGAGACATTCAGTACTTC. This encodes CASSYSFRDIQYF.

The chain links TRBV27 to TRBJ2-7; maybe TRBD2 (5 bases). This CDR3 is built from 13 residues. Germline CDR1 MNHEY, CDR2 SMNVEV (reference sequence). V shed 5 bases and J shed 3 bases, with 11 bases lying between them. In DNA form, the CDR3 reads TGTGCCAGCAGTGAGGGAATTAACTACGAGCAGTACTTC. Amino acids: CASSEGINYEQYF.